This record concerns one T cell receptor (beta chain) sequence. The record originates from a study of long-term antiretroviral therapy in people with HIV. It was version v3.0 of the immunoSEQ assay that was run at survey level. Sequencing had a target that covered about 35,000-50,000 T-cell genomes per sample. Sequencing was performed with immunoSEQ multiplex PCR; in TCRdb, only in-frame clones are kept and a portion is missing. Among 17,000 or so clones, over 75% were seen once, and the ten largest hold 9% to 9.5%. Germline loops: CDR1 MNHNS, CDR2 SASEGT. V gave up 6 bases and J gave up 3 bases, with 9 bases separating them. The CDR3 is made up of 12 amino acids.

V and J are TRBV6-1 and TRBJ2-7, with D perhaps TRBD1 (6 bases). The material was unsorted PBMCs, obtained 4.2 years after starting antiretroviral therapy. The TCR originated in a man in his fifties with HIV. DNA for the CDR3: TGTGCCAGCAGGGGCAGGGGCTACGAGCAGTACTTC. Translated, it gives CASRGRGYEQYF.